A single sample gave rise to the 31 T cell receptor beta chains below, sequenced in a study of PD-1 blockade in classical Hodgkin lymphoma. Only in-frame clones appear in the TCRdb table, and some are missing; sequencing was by immunoSEQ multiplex PCR. The data contain some 58,000 clones, around 90% of them singletons. Relapse after autologous stem cell transplantation occurred in every patient, and brentuximab vedotin exposure varied. The starting material was peripheral blood mononuclear cells (PBMCs), obtained before the second cycle of nivolumab. These receptors came from a human donor with classical Hodgkin lymphoma.

This rearrangement joins TRBV4-1 to TRBJ1-2; a weak D match, TRBD1 (5 bases). Germline-derived CDR1 and CDR2 are MGHRA and YSYEKL. Between the trimmed V and J ends, which lost 4 bases and 8 bases, there was a span of 20 bases. The CDR3 length is 15 residues. This CDR3 reads CASSLSAGRVEGYTF. For the CDR3, the DNA is TGCGCCAGCAGCCTATCGGCAGGGAGGGTGGAGGGCTACACCTTC.

V gene TRBV6-5 combines with J gene TRBJ1-5; 8 bases fit TRBD1. J gave up 1 base and V 6 bases, and 2 bases lay outside the gene matches. Per germline, CDR1 MNHEY and CDR2 SVGAGI. The CDR3 extends over 14 amino acids. The CDR3: CASRDRASNQPQHF. CDR3 bases: TGTGCCAGCAGGGACAGGGCGAGCAATCAGCCCCAGCATTTT.

This clone has just a few counts. The rearrangement links TRBV5-1 to TRBJ2-2, with TRBD2 identical over 9 bases. Germline-derived CDR1 and CDR2 are SGHRS and YFSETQ. The V segment lost 1 base and the J segment 8 bases; nucleotides outside the gene matches: 9. CDR3 length equals 16 residues. The CDR3: CASSLNIAGESGELFF. The CDR3 DNA is TGCGCCAGCAGCTTGAACATAGCGGGGGAATCAGGGGAGCTGTTTTTT. Complete variable domain (other parts from reference TRBV5-1 and TRBJ2-2): KAGVTQTPRYLIKTRGQQVTLSCSPISGHRSVSWYQQTPGQGLQFLFEYFSETQRNKGNFPGRFSGRQFSNSRSEMNVSTLELGDSALYLCASSLNIAGESGELFFGEGSRLTVL.

V and J are TRBV18 and TRBJ2-2; TRBD2 is a possible D gene (5 bases). V was trimmed by 3 bases and J by 3 bases, leaving 20 bases between them. CDR3 size: 18 residues. The germline V gene has CDR1 KGHSH and CDR2 LQKENI. In DNA, the CDR3 is TGTGCCAGCTCACCGCTACGCGGAACTAGACTTTACACCGGGGAGCTGTTTTTT. This codes for CASSPLRGTRLYTGELFF.

This clone was counted a few times. The CDR3: CASSFNTAGEQYF. The CDR3 nucleotides are TGCGCCAGCAGCTTTAATACGGCCGGCGAGCAGTACTTC. The genes are TRBV5-1 and TRBJ2-7; the D is unclear. This CDR3 spans 13 amino acids. Germline lookup yields CDR1 SGHRS and CDR2 YFSETQ. V was shortened by 2 bases and J by 6 bases, with 12 bases between the two germline ends.

This chain uses TRBV12-5 with TRBJ1-5; TRBD1 aligns across 9 bases. The CDR3 is 15 residues long. V lost 10 bases, J lost 2 bases, and 9 bases stayed unmatched. Germline V gene lookup returns CDR1 LGHNT and CDR2 FRNRAP. The CDR3 sequence: CANKPDRGGNQPQHF. DNA for the CDR3: TGTGCTAACAAACCCGACAGGGGGGGCAATCAGCCCCAGCATTTT.

The CDR3 loop is CASSLGQPTDTQYF. The CDR3 DNA reads TGTGCCAGCAGCTTGGGACAGCCCACAGATACGCAGTATTTT. V gene TRBV5-6 combines with J gene TRBJ2-3; possible D gene TRBD1, 5 bases. From germline, CDR1 is SGHDT and CDR2 YYEEEE. The CDR3 has 14 amino acids. The germline V and J ends were trimmed by 0 bases and 2 bases, with 7 bases remaining between them.

This clone came up once. The V call is TRBV11-2, the J call TRBJ2-4, with TRBD1 matching over 12 bases. V lost 4 bases, J lost 8 bases, and 15 bases stayed unmatched. The CDR3 contains 18 residues. Looked up from germline, CDR1 is SGHAT and CDR2 is FQNNGV. This CDR3 reads CASSYTPGQGASWDIQYF. The DNA for the CDR3 is TGTGCCAGCAGCTACACCCCGGGACAGGGGGCTTCATGGGACATTCAGTACTTC.

In DNA form, the CDR3 reads TGTGCCAGCAAGGGACAGGGCGAACATACGCAGTATTTT. It encodes CASKGQGEHTQYF. V and J are TRBV6-1 and TRBJ2-3; 9 bases align to TRBD1. The CDR3 is 13 residues long. CDR1 is MNHNS and CDR2 is SASEGT in the germline V gene. The junction had 6 bases not matched to a gene; V was cut back by 7 bases and J by 7 bases.

The chain has TRBV5-6 and TRBJ1-4; D is perhaps TRBD1 (5 bases). This CDR3 spans 15 amino acids. V gave up 0 bases and J gave up 8 bases, with 14 bases separating them. Per the germline V gene, CDR1 is SGHDT and CDR2 is YYEEEE. CDR3 protein: CASSLVRGAREKLFF. The CDR3 DNA is TGTGCCAGCAGCTTGGTGAGGGGCGCAAGGGAAAAACTGTTTTTT.

The DNA of the CDR3 is TGTGCCAGCAGCACCCCGGGAGGGGGGAACCGGTACGAGCAGTACTTC. Encoded protein: CASSTPGGGNRYEQYF. This chain links TRBV21-1 with TRBJ2-7; TRBD2 is the table's D call, not checked against the DNA. TRBV21-1 is a known pseudogene. CDR3 length: 16 amino acids.

The gene calls are TRBV19 and TRBJ2-1; 9 bases are shared with TRBD2. Germline assignment: CDR1 LNHDA and CDR2 SQIVND (reference sequence). The CDR3 covers 14 residues. J lost 8 bases, V lost 6 bases, and 8 bases had no gene match. The CDR3 reads CASRRGGLSYEQFF. As DNA, the CDR3 is TGTGCCAGTAGGCGGGGGGGCTTGAGTTATGAGCAGTTCTTC. The full variable domain, with the rest looked up from reference TRBV19 and TRBJ2-1, is DGGITQSPKYLFRKEGQNVTLSCEQNLNHDAMYWYRQDPGQGLRLIYYSQIVNDFQKGDIAEGYSVSREKKESFPLTVTSAQKNPTAFYLCASRRGGLSYEQFFGPGTRLTVL.

The chain employs TRBV5-1 and TRBJ1-1, with 7 positions matching TRBD1. The ends lost 7 bases at V and 0 bases at J; junction bases unmatched: 3. Germline V gene data show CDR1 as SGHRS and CDR2 as YFSETQ. The CDR3 is 13 amino acids. CDR3 amino acids: CASGRGMNTEAFF. In nucleotides, the CDR3 is TGCGCCAGCGGCAGGGGGATGAACACTGAAGCTTTCTTT.

This rearrangement joins TRBV5-1 to TRBJ1-2; D gene uncertain. In germline, CDR1 is SGHRS, CDR2 YFSETQ. The CDR3 loop spans 13 amino acids. Trimming took off 0 bases at V and 6 bases at J, with 9 bases between the two ends. CDR3: CASSLGAGDGYTF. The CDR3 bases are TGCGCCAGCAGCTTGGGAGCTGGGGATGGCTACACCTTC. The whole variable domain, remainder taken from reference TRBV5-1 and TRBJ1-2, is KAGVTQTPRYLIKTRGQQVTLSCSPISGHRSVSWYQQTPGQGLQFLFEYFSETQRNKGNFPGRFSGRQFSNSRSEMNVSTLELGDSALYLCASSLGAGDGYTFGSGTRLTVV.

The chain is built from TRBV9 and TRBJ1-2, with a weak D call TRBD1 (5 bases). The CDR3 totals 14 residues. V lost 4 bases to trimming and J lost 0 bases, with 10 bases between them. Germline V gene lookup returns CDR1 SGDLS and CDR2 YYNGEE. CDR3 in DNA: TGTGCCAGCAGCCCCGTGACAGCTAACTATGGCTACACCTTC. This encodes CASSPVTANYGYTF.

V gene TRBV19 combines with J gene TRBJ2-5; D is unclear. The J call may be incorrect, as the DNA end agrees better with TRBJ2-7. The germline V gene encodes CDR1 LNHDA and CDR2 SQIVND (reference sequence). The CDR3 spans 15 residues. The CDR3 spells CASSPSIGLGYEQYF. CDR3 DNA: TGTGCCAGTAGTCCGTCGATCGGGCTTGGCTACGAGCAGTACTTC.

The rearrangement links TRBV7-9 to TRBJ1-4, with a tentative D call TRBD1 (5 bases). Deletions cut 5 bases from V and 1 base from J, with 8 bases between. The V gene's germline CDR1 is SEHNR and CDR2 FQNEAQ (reference sequence). This CDR3 contains 14 residues. The CDR3 nucleotides read TGTGCCAGCAGCCGACAGCTAACTAATGAAAAACTGTTTTTT. As protein: CASSRQLTNEKLFF.

The V gene is TRBV7-9, the J gene TRBJ2-3, with D perhaps TRBD1 (6 bases). The CDR3 spans 16 residues. Per the germline V gene, CDR1 is SEHNR and CDR2 is FQNEAQ (reference sequence). The V end was cut by 4 bases, the J end by 2 bases, with 16 bases between. The CDR3 is CASSWNRDTYTDTQYF. The DNA for the CDR3 is TGTGCCAGCAGCTGGAACCGGGACACATACACAGATACGCAGTATTTT.

With respect to this clone: Other DNA sequences of this sample code for an identical CDR3. The chain joins TRBV5-1 to TRBJ2-3; either TRBD1 or TRBD2 may fit D (6 bases each). The CDR3 loop spans 15 amino acids. V gave up 0 bases and J gave up 2 bases, with 10 bases separating them. CDR1 SGHRS and CDR2 YFSETQ come from the germline V gene. The CDR3 loop reads CASSLAGGPTDTQYF. In nucleotides, the CDR3 is TGCGCCAGCAGCTTGGCCGGGGGCCCCACAGATACGCAGTATTTT.

V usage is TRBV7-9 and J usage is TRBJ1-2; D remains ambiguous. Trimming took off 5 bases at V and 0 bases at J, with 19 bases between the two ends. CDR3 length equals 17 residues. Germline V gives CDR1 SEHNR, CDR2 FQNEAQ (reference sequence). This CDR3 reads CASSQRTEGRTNYGYTF. CDR3 DNA sequence: TGTGCCAGCAGCCAACGGACGGAAGGCCGTACTAACTATGGCTACACCTTC.

This chain links TRBV5-1 with TRBJ2-5, with no clear D. The CDR3 covers 14 residues. Germline V gene sequence: CDR1 SGHRS, CDR2 YFSETQ. V was cut by 7 bases and J by 1 base, with 14 bases left in between. The CDR3 DNA is TGCGCCAGCTCAATCTGGGCGGTCCAAGAGACCCAGTACTTC. Its protein product is CASSIWAVQETQYF.

V usage is TRBV5-1 and J usage is TRBJ2-7, with 7 bases matching TRBD1. The CDR3 is 14 residues long. V was clipped by 2 bases and J by 7 bases; unmatched bases: 9. CDR1 is SGHRS and CDR2 is YFSETQ in the germline V gene. The CDR3 spells CASSFTGEPGEQYF. The CDR3 DNA reads as TGCGCCAGCAGCTTCACAGGGGAGCCGGGTGAGCAGTACTTC.

This clone was observed once. CDR3 amino acids: CASSVRTSWNTDTQYF. CDR3 nucleotides: TGTGCCAGCAGCGTTCGGACTAGCTGGAACACAGATACGCAGTATTTT. The chain couples TRBV9 to TRBJ2-3; 8 bases agree with TRBD2. The germline CDR1 and CDR2 sequences are SGDLS and YYNGEE. The ends lost 2 bases at V and 2 bases at J; junction bases unmatched: 7. The CDR3 has 16 residues.

The chain carries TRBV6-5 and TRBJ2-7, with 8 nucleotides matching TRBD1. The trim removed 2 bases at V and 6 bases at J, leaving 9 bases unmatched. The CDR3 consists of 15 residues. CDR1 is MNHEY, CDR2 SVGAGI, per germline. In DNA form, the CDR3 reads TGTGCCAGCAGTTACACGTCTCGGACAGGGCCCGAGCAGTACTTC. Amino acids: CASSYTSRTGPEQYF.

This chain uses TRBV7-2 with TRBJ1-1; D possibly corresponds to TRBD1 (5 bases). Looked up from germline, CDR1 is SGHTA and CDR2 is FQGNSA. CDR3 length: 15 amino acids. The ends were cut back, 6 bases at V and 8 bases at J, with 22 bases in the middle. CDR3 amino acids: CASSPPGGTLWEAFF. Here the CDR3 DNA reads TGTGCCAGCAGTCCGCCTGGGGGGACGTTGTGGGAAGCTTTCTTT.

This chain connects TRBV19 to TRBJ2-6; TRBD2 is a possible D gene (5 bases). The CDR3 is 14 residues long. Trimming removed 8 bases from V and 3 bases from J, with 11 bases in between. From germline, CDR1 is LNHDA and CDR2 SQIVND (reference sequence). Here the CDR3 DNA reads TGTGCCAGTCTCCCTCGGGGTGGGGCCAACGTCCTGACTTTC. This translates into CASLPRGGANVLTF. Full variable domain (rest looked up from reference TRBV19 and TRBJ2-6): DGGITQSPKYLFRKEGQNVTLSCEQNLNHDAMYWYRQDPGQGLRLIYYSQIVNDFQKGDIAEGYSVSREKKESFPLTVTSAQKNPTAFYLCASLPRGGANVLTFGAGSRLTVL.

This chain links TRBV9 with TRBJ1-2, with D maybe TRBD1 (5 bases). This CDR3 is built from 13 residues. Trimming left V 7 bases short and J 5 bases short, with 15 bases between. CDR1 and CDR2 from the germline V gene are SGDLS and YYNGEE. The CDR3 sequence is CASSAGPSYGYTF. CDR3 in DNA: TGTGCCAGCTCTGCGGGACCCTCTTATGGCTACACCTTC.

This CDR3 is CASTKGGGLETQYF. CDR3 in DNA: TGTGCCAGCACCAAGGGGGGGGGCCTGGAGACCCAGTACTTC. The rearrangement uses TRBV6-6 and TRBJ2-5; TRBD2 is a possible D gene (7 bases). The V gene's germline CDR1 is MNHNY and CDR2 SVGAGI (reference sequence). CDR3 length equals 14 residues. Trimming took 7 bases from V and 5 from J, leaving 17 bases between them.

The chain is built from TRBV27 and TRBJ2-7; D unresolved. CDR3 size: 11 residues. The V gene lost 6 bases and the J gene lost 0 bases, with 3 bases spanning the gap. Germline V gene sequence: CDR1 MNHEY, CDR2 SMNVEV (reference sequence). Here the CDR3 reads CASRDSYEQYF. CDR3 nucleotide sequence: TGTGCCAGCAGGGACTCCTACGAGCAGTACTTC.

The chain recombines TRBV6-1 with TRBJ1-5, with TRBD1 identical over 11 bases. The V and J ends lost 1 base and 5 bases, in that order; junction bases with no gene match: 1. The germline V gene encodes CDR1 MNHNS and CDR2 SASEGT. This CDR3 is built from 15 residues. The CDR3 region is CASSEGTGGYQPQHF. Written as DNA, the CDR3 is TGTGCCAGCAGTGAAGGGACAGGGGGCTATCAGCCCCAGCATTTT.

The chain couples TRBV6-5 to TRBJ2-5; 11 nucleotides line up with TRBD1. There are 14 residues in the CDR3. The J segment lost 3 bases and the V segment lost 6 bases, leaving 3 bases of the junction unmatched. From germline, CDR1 is MNHEY and CDR2 SVGAGI. CDR3 protein: CASRGTGGEETQYF. The DNA of the CDR3 is TGTGCCAGCAGGGGGACAGGGGGGGAAGAGACCCAGTACTTC.